This entry lists 7 T cell receptor beta chains sequenced from one sample in a study of graft-versus-host responses after intestinal transplantation. The table came from immunoSEQ multiplex PCR; TCRdb's copy has only in-frame clones and leaves some out. The repertoire holds 75,000 to 100,000 clones, with roughly 83% as singletons. The specimen was PBMCs, collected 255 days after intestinal transplant. The receptors were gathered from a human patient who received an intestinal transplant, so some T cells may come from the graft donor.

This chain links TRBV9 with TRBJ1-6; D may be TRBD1 (5 bases). This CDR3 is 15 amino acids long. Germline V gene sequence: CDR1 SGDLS, CDR2 YYNGEE. V gave up 3 bases and J gave up 0 bases, with 7 bases separating them. The CDR3, as DNA: TGTGCCAGCAGCGCAGGGAGCTCCTATAATTCACCCCTCCACTTT. Protein: CASSAGSSYNSPLHF.

This clone turned up a few times. This CDR3 reads CASSSRRETDTQYF. CDR3 coding DNA: TGTGCCAGCAGTTCCCGGAGGGAGACAGATACGCAGTATTTT. The chain joins TRBV28 to TRBJ2-3, with D perhaps matching TRBD2 (6 bases). This CDR3 is built from 14 residues. Germline V gene sequence: CDR1 MDHEN, CDR2 SYDVKM. V was clipped by 4 bases and J by 3 bases, with 11 bases between them.

The chain carries TRBV15 and TRBJ1-6; D remains ambiguous. The length of the CDR3 is 15 residues. From germline, CDR1 is LNHNV and CDR2 YYDKDF (reference sequence). V lost 0 bases and J 6 bases, leaving 9 bases between the germline ends. The CDR3 loop is CATSREPGPNSPLHF. DNA of the CDR3: TGTGCCACCAGCAGAGAACCCGGACCTAATTCACCCCTCCACTTT.

This clone was detected a few times. This chain joins TRBV27 and TRBJ2-4, with D perhaps TRBD1 (6 bases). The CDR3 is made up of 17 amino acids. The germline V and J ends were trimmed by 5 bases and 0 bases, with 17 bases remaining between them. Germline-derived CDR1 and CDR2 are MNHEY and SMNVEV (reference sequence). The CDR3 reads CASSDTRTALAKNIQYF. CDR3 DNA sequence: TGTGCCAGCAGTGACACTAGGACAGCCTTAGCCAAAAACATTCAGTACTTC.

The CDR3 bases are TGTGCCAGCAGCAAGACGGACAGGGGATACGAGCAGTACTTC. It specifies CASSKTDRGYEQYF. V is TRBV7-9 and J is TRBJ2-7; the match to TRBD1 covers 9 bases. V dropped 5 bases and J dropped 4; count of bases not matched to a gene: 6. The CDR3 length is 14 residues. From germline, CDR1 is SEHNR and CDR2 FQNEAQ (reference sequence).

The table lists this clone with a few counts. The chain is built from TRBV10-1 and TRBJ2-7, with 8 bases aligning to TRBD1. The V and J ends lost 5 bases and 2 bases, in that order; junction bases with no gene match: 5. Looked up from germline, CDR1 is WNHNN and CDR2 is SYGVQD (reference sequence). This CDR3 has 14 residues. In DNA form, the CDR3 reads TGCGCCAGCAGTCCCGGGACAGGACCCTACGAGCAGTACTTC. Translated, it gives CASSPGTGPYEQYF.

The chain links TRBV14 to TRBJ2-7, with D unclear. Germline CDR1 reads SGHDN; CDR2 reads FVKESK. The CDR3 totals 11 residues. V was shortened by 2 bases and J by 6 bases, with 5 bases between the two germline ends. The CDR3, as DNA: TGTGCCAGCAGCCAATCTTCCGAGCAGTACTTC. Translated, it gives CASSQSSEQYF.